This TCR beta chain was documented in a study of cytomegalovirus exposure and HLA in healthy donors. PCR was performed using 60 Vbeta and 13 Jbeta primers. Assay: immunoSEQ multiplex PCR; the TCRdb copy retains only in-frame clones and omits some. The sample yields approximately 50,000 clones, of which the top ten take up about 2.2%. A word on this clone: What it binds is unknown.

Germline V gene sequence: CDR1 GTSNPN, CDR2 SVGIG (reference sequence). V shed 2 bases and J 3 bases; nucleotides not matched to a gene: 4. The CDR3 totals 13 residues. Broader study findings: V- and J-gene trimming of TCR beta was linked (in a later analysis) to a missense DCLRE1C variant.

The chain uses TRBV30 and TRBJ2-7; 7 positions match TRBD2. The sequence was obtained from a female donor in good health and CMV-seronegative. Input material: PBMCs. CDR3 sequence (DNA): TGTGCCTGGAGTCCGGGAGGAAACTACGAGCAGTACTTC. This translates into CAWSPGGNYEQYF.